These T cell receptor beta chains were read from a single sample in a study of beta chain features in type 1 diabetes. Sequenced by immunoSEQ multiplex PCR; TCRdb stores in-frame clones only, minus some. The sample holds 95,000 to 110,000 clones, under 30% seen once. The sequencing sample was made of central memory CD4+ T cells from blood. These receptor sequences come from a woman aged 18-30 years with type 1 diabetes. Both conserved end residues are part of each CDR3. D genes are given only for firm matches. Rows give clone size only sometimes, using once, few, many, or a class for an expanded clone.

D	size	V	J	CDR3	DNA
-	-	TRBV7-2	TRBJ1-2	CASSSGYLYGYTF	TGTGCCAGCAGCTCCGGGTACCTCTATGGCTACACCTTC
TRBD1	few	TRBV28	TRBJ2-1	CAVAGWTGGLAEQFF	TGTGCCGTAGCGGGGTGGACAGGGGGCTTGGCTGAGCAGTTCTTC
TRBD2	-	TRBV5-1	TRBJ2-5	CASSSGLAGGRETQYF	TGCGCCAGCAGCTCTGGACTAGCGGGAGGAAGAGAGACCCAGTACTTC
TRBD1	-	TRBV4-2	TRBJ1-1	CASSPKTGGRNTEAFF	TGTGCCAGCAGCCCTAAGACAGGGGGGAGGAACACTGAAGCTTTCTTT
TRBD1	-	TRBV5-4	TRBJ2-1	CASRRQGEDEQFF	TGTGCCAGCAGGCGACAGGGGGAAGACGAGCAGTTCTTC
-	-	TRBV25-1	TRBJ2-7	CASSGAGSYEQYF	TGTGCCAGCAGTGGGGCGGGGTCCTACGAGCAGTACTTC
-	-	TRBV6-5	TRBJ1-2	CASSLGQLYGYTF	TGTGCCAGCAGCCTCGGACAGCTCTATGGCTACACCTTC
-	-	TRBV28	TRBJ1-2	CASSLTVFYGYTF	TGTGCCAGCAGTTTAACAGTTTTCTATGGCTACACCTTC
-	-	TRBV11-2	TRBJ2-5	CASSLDGVGETQYF	TGTGCCAGCAGCTTAGACGGGGTGGGAGAGACCCAGTACTTC
-	-	TRBV7-2	TRBJ1-1	CASRSRADTEAFF	TGTGCCAGCAGATCCAGGGCGGACACTGAAGCTTTCTTT
TRBD1	-	TRBV5-4	TRBJ1-1	CASSLGGTGRTEAFF	TGTGCCAGCAGCTTGGGTGGGACAGGGAGGACTGAAGCTTTCTTT
TRBD1	-	TRBV27	TRBJ2-7	CASSLPPGQGPHEQYF	TGTGCCAGCAGTTTACCCCCGGGACAGGGGCCTCACGAGCAGTACTTC
TRBD1	few	TRBV18	TRBJ1-4	CASRQGEHEKLFF	TGTGCCAGCCGACAGGGGGAACATGAAAAACTGTTTTTT
-	-	TRBV7-2	TRBJ2-7	CASSLSLEQYF	TGTGCCAGCAGCTTATCCCTCGAGCAGTACTTC
-	-	TRBV7-2	TRBJ1-5	CASSLGTQGNQPQHF	TGTGCCAGCAGCTTAGGGACACAGGGCAATCAGCCCCAGCATTTT
-	few	TRBV29-1	TRBJ1-5	CSVVPHGGGNQPQHF	TGCAGCGTTGTCCCACATGGAGGGGGCAATCAGCCCCAGCATTTT
-	-	TRBV29-1	TRBJ2-7	CSVGQDGEQYF	TGCAGCGTTGGACAGGACGGCGAGCAGTACTTC
-	-	TRBV5-6	TRBJ1-1	CASSPDGGRAEAFF	TGTGCCAGCAGCCCCGACGGAGGGAGAGCTGAAGCTTTCTTT
TRBD2	-	TRBV10-3	TRBJ2-2	CAISGSLAVNTGELFF	TGTGCCATCTCCGGATCACTAGCGGTTAACACCGGGGAGCTGTTTTTT
TRBD1	-	TRBV6-1	TRBJ2-2	CASILGQGNTGELFF	TGTGCCAGCATACTGGGACAGGGTAACACCGGGGAGCTGTTTTTT
-	few	TRBV4-3	TRBJ2-2	CASSQGHRELAGELFF	TGCGCCAGCAGCCAAGGACACAGGGAGTTGGCCGGGGAGCTGTTTTTT
TRBD2	-	TRBV7-2	TRBJ2-1	CASSPLRTSGRRDNEQFF	TGTGCCAGCAGCCCCTTGAGGACTAGCGGGAGAAGGGACAATGAGCAGTTCTTC
TRBD2	-	TRBV11-2	TRBJ2-3	CASSSWTSGFTDTQYF	TGTGCCAGCAGCTCCTGGACTAGCGGATTCACAGATACGCAGTATTTT
-	-	TRBV10-3	TRBJ2-7	CAISENGQIYEQYF	TGTGCCATCAGTGAAAATGGACAGATCTACGAGCAGTACTTC
-	few	TRBV5-1	TRBJ2-5	CASSLRGPRETQYF	TGCGCCAGCAGCTTGAGGGGCCCGAGAGAGACCCAGTACTTC
TRBD1	-	TRBV7-2	TRBJ1-2	CASSLGLRAGGPPTF	TGTGCCAGCAGCTTAGGATTGAGGGCAGGGGGCCCCCCCACCTTC
-	-	TRBV6-1	TRBJ2-5	CASNTETQYF	TGTGCCAGCAACACAGAGACCCAGTACTTC
-	few	TRBV28	TRBJ2-3	CASSTPTGGGTDTQYF	TGTGCCAGCAGTACCCCAACAGGGGGAGGGACAGATACGCAGTATTTT
TRBD1	-	TRBV5-1	TRBJ1-1	CASSFTGQGHEAFF	TGCGCCAGCAGCTTTACGGGACAGGGCCATGAAGCTTTCTTT
TRBD2	-	TRBV19	TRBJ2-4	CASSDLLAGEFAKNIQYF	TGTGCCAGTAGTGATTTACTAGCGGGAGAATTTGCCAAAAACATTCAGTACTTC
TRBD1	-	TRBV7-2	TRBJ2-2	CASSYTGGALGTGELFF	TGTGCCAGCAGTTACACAGGGGGCGCTTTGGGGACCGGGGAGCTGTTTTTT
TRBD2	-	TRBV27	TRBJ2-1	CASSTSRGGRISSYNEQFF	TGTGCCAGCAGTACCTCAAGGGGCGGGAGGATCAGCTCCTACAATGAGCAGTTCTTC
-	-	TRBV21-1	TRBJ2-1	CASSKTPAPGLNWINEQFF	TGTGCCAGCAGCAAAACCCCGGCCCCGGGACTAAACTGGATCAATGAGCAGTTCTTC
TRBD1	-	TRBV28	TRBJ2-3	CASSPRTGGTDTQYF	TGTGCCAGCAGTCCCAGGACAGGGGGCACAGATACGCAGTATTTT
-	-	TRBV7-2	TRBJ2-6	CASSLGAGDGANVLTF	TGTGCCAGCAGCTTAGGGGCAGGGGACGGGGCCAACGTCCTGACTTTC
-	once	TRBV7-2	TRBJ1-4	CASSHTGVMDEKLFF	TGTGCCAGCAGCCATACAGGAGTGATGGATGAAAAACTGTTTTTT
-	-	TRBV18	TRBJ1-5	CASSPTGNQPQHF	TGTGCCAGCTCACCGACAGGCAATCAGCCCCAGCATTTT
-	few	TRBV4-1	TRBJ1-1	CASSQDGDNTEAFF	TGCGCCAGCAGCCAAGACGGGGATAACACTGAAGCTTTCTTT
TRBD2	-	TRBV5-1	TRBJ2-1	CASSPHGAGESPNEQFF	TGCGCCAGCAGCCCCCATGGCGCGGGAGAGAGTCCCAATGAGCAGTTCTTC
TRBD2	few	TRBV2	TRBJ2-1	CASGDPGLAINEQFF	TGTGCCAGCGGGGACCCGGGACTAGCAATTAATGAGCAGTTCTTC
-	-	TRBV7-9	TRBJ2-3	CASSFGSTHTDTQYF	TGTGCCAGCAGCTTTGGATCGACTCACACAGATACGCAGTATTTT
TRBD1	-	TRBV6-6	TRBJ1-5	CATRGQGNQPQHF	TGTGCCACCCGGGGACAGGGCAATCAGCCCCAGCATTTT